This T cell receptor (beta chain) was obtained from a study of technical replicates of blood from a few donors. The germline V gene has CDR1 WNHNN and CDR2 SYGVQD (reference sequence). V was pared by 3 bases and J by 6 bases, with 5 bases of the junction left unmatched. This CDR3 contains 14 residues. Profiling relied on immunoSEQ multiplex PCR, and the TCRdb table lists in-frame clones only, not all of them. The sample has tens of thousands of clones; around 91% are singletons. This chain links TRBV10-1 with TRBJ2-4; TRBD1 matches at 7 bases. The sequenced sample was T cells isolated from PBMCs. The clonotype was recovered from a human donor in good health. Some clones in this sample may be carry-over from other donors' samples. This CDR3 is CASSDPGQRNIQYF. The CDR3 nucleotides read TGCGCCAGCAGTGATCCGGGACAGCGAAACATTCAGTACTTC.